The next 11 T cell receptor beta chains were all read from a single sample in a study of control samples from healthy donors and cancer patients. Measured with immunoSEQ multiplex PCR; TCRdb has only the in-frame clones, and not every one. The sample records about 48,000 clones, about 94% being singletons. What was sequenced was PBMCs. These receptor sequences come from a woman in her forties or fifties with head and neck cancer.

The chain joins TRBV18 to TRBJ2-6; D is ambiguous. V lost 2 bases and J 4 bases, leaving 9 bases between the germline ends. The germline CDR1 and CDR2 sequences are KGHSH and LQKENI. CDR3 length: 15 residues. CDR3 residues: CASSPGPPGANVLTF. The CDR3 region has the DNA TGTGCCAGCTCACCAGGACCTCCCGGGGCCAACGTCCTGACTTTC.

The CDR3 sequence: CAISGWVNTEAFF. The CDR3 DNA reads as TGTGCCATCAGTGGTTGGGTGAACACTGAAGCTTTCTTT. The chain uses TRBV10-3 and TRBJ1-1; D unclear. V was cut by 4 bases and J by 0 bases, with 6 bases left in between. The CDR3 covers 13 residues. From germline, CDR1 is ENHRY and CDR2 SYGVKD.

The chain employs TRBV4-3 and TRBJ2-3, with unresolved D. Trimming stripped 0 bases from V and 5 bases from J, with 9 bases between. The CDR3 loop spans 14 amino acids. Germline V gene sequence: CDR1 LGHNA, CDR2 YSLEER. In DNA, the CDR3 is TGCGCCAGCAGCCAAGATAGGGTGGGAGATACGCAGTATTTT. This gives the protein CASSQDRVGDTQYF.

The J gene is TRBJ1-2, the V gene TRBV28; D is perhaps TRBD1 (5 bases). Deletions cut 2 bases from V and 8 bases from J, with 12 bases between. Germline V gives CDR1 MDHEN, CDR2 SYDVKM. This CDR3 has 13 amino acids. Written as DNA, the CDR3 is TGTGCCAGCAGTTTAAGGACTCGGGGGGGCTACACCTTC. Its translation: CASSLRTRGGYTF.

The chain carries TRBV19 and TRBJ2-6, with 10 bases matching TRBD1. Germline assignment: CDR1 LNHDA and CDR2 SQIVND (reference sequence). V shed 5 bases, J shed 0 bases, and the junction held 7 bases outside the gene matches. The CDR3 covers 18 residues. The CDR3 bases are TGTGCCAGTAGTTCGACAGGGGGCGCTTACTCTGGGGCCAACGTCCTGACTTTC. Its translation: CASSSTGGAYSGANVLTF.

This sequence joins TRBV5-1 and TRBJ1-4, with 8 bases fitting TRBD1. The ends lost 0 bases at V and 8 bases at J; junction bases unmatched: 6. Germline CDR1 is SGHRS and CDR2 is YFSETQ. The CDR3 covers 15 residues. The CDR3 protein is CASSLEQGAGEKLFF. In DNA, the CDR3 is TGCGCCAGCAGCTTGGAGCAGGGGGCTGGAGAAAAACTGTTTTTT.

The genes are TRBV2 and TRBJ2-7, with 10 bases aligning to TRBD2. CDR1 is SNHLY and CDR2 is FYNNEI in the germline V gene. The CDR3 spans 13 residues. V gave up 4 bases and J gave up 7 bases; unmatched junction bases: 4. The CDR3 nucleotides are TGTGCCAGCAGTGGAGCGGGGGGGAGAGAGCAGTACTTC. Translating gives CASSGAGGREQYF.

As DNA, the CDR3 is TGCGCCAGCAGCCTAAACCCGGTTCCTCCGGGGGCTGAAGCTTTCTTT. This sequence encodes CASSLNPVPPGAEAFF. The chain carries TRBV4-1 and TRBJ1-1, with a tentative D call TRBD1 (5 bases). The CDR3 is made up of 16 amino acids. V lost 4 bases and J lost 6, with 21 bases in between. CDR1 MGHRA and CDR2 YSYEKL come from the germline V gene.

The gene calls are TRBV28 and TRBJ2-7; 7 bases match TRBD2. Trimming took 6 bases from V and 3 from J; bases not matched to a gene: 11. The CDR3 sequence is 15 residues long. Germline V CDR1 and CDR2: MDHEN, SYDVKM. CDR3 region: CASSRLWGGSYEQYF. The CDR3 bases are TGTGCCAGCAGCCGCCTTTGGGGGGGTAGCTACGAGCAGTACTTC.

This clone came up a few times. The chain joins TRBV2 to TRBJ2-7, with 9 bases aligning to TRBD1. V trimming: 5 bases; J trimming: 4 bases; junction bases outside the gene matches: 6. CDR1 and CDR2 from the germline V gene are SNHLY and FYNNEI. The CDR3 length is 14 residues. CDR3 bases: TGTGCCAGCAGTCGACAGGGGGGCTTATACGAGCAGTACTTC. It specifies CASSRQGGLYEQYF.

The chain couples TRBV30 to TRBJ2-7; weak D call: TRBD1 (5 bases). Germline V gives CDR1 GTSNPN, CDR2 SVGIG (reference sequence). The length of the CDR3 is 13 residues. With 5 bases removed from V and 0 bases from J, the gap between germline ends came to 11 bases. The CDR3 loop reads CAWGRQSSYEQYF. The DNA for the CDR3 is TGTGCCTGGGGCCGACAGAGCTCCTACGAGCAGTACTTC.